The rows below give T cell receptor beta chains drawn from one sample of a study of beta chain features in type 1 diabetes. Only in-frame clones appear in the TCRdb table, and some are missing; sequencing was by immunoSEQ multiplex PCR. This sample carries fewer than 650,000 clones, roughly 15% of them seen once, and the ten largest clones take more than 0.08%. Sequencing was done on a sample of naive CD4+ T cells from blood. The receptors derive from a young man in good health. Each CDR3 is given with its conserved first and last residue. Fields, in order: D gene, V gene, clone size, J gene, CDR3 protein, CDR3 DNA. The D gene is left open where the match is weak. Expanded clones get a size class; other rows say once, few or many, or leave the size out.

>-|TRBV4-1|-|TRBJ1-4
CASSQGGGRGRWIATNEKLFF
TGCGCCAGCAGCCAAGGAGGCGGACGCGGGAGGTGGATTGCAACTAATGAAAAACTGTTTTTT
>TRBD1|TRBV4-3|-|TRBJ1-2
CASSQATGGYGYTF
TGCGCCAGCAGCCAAGCCACAGGGGGGTATGGCTACACCTTC
>-|TRBV18|-|TRBJ2-1
CASSRGGVYNEQFF
TGTGCCAGCTCACGAGGTGGGGTATACAATGAGCAGTTCTTC
>-|TRBV19|few|TRBJ1-5
CASSIEGEGSQPQHF
TGTGCCAGTAGTATAGAAGGTGAGGGGTCTCAGCCCCAGCATTTT
>TRBD1|TRBV5-6|-|TRBJ1-2
CASSLVDRDYDGYTF
TGTGCCAGCAGCTTGGTGGACAGGGACTATGATGGCTACACCTTC
>-|TRBV7-3|-|TRBJ2-1
CASSLDATGGEQFF
TGTGCCAGCAGCTTAGATGCGACGGGCGGAGAGCAGTTCTTC
>TRBD2|TRBV27|-|TRBJ2-1
CASSLSGAPYNEQFF
TGTGCCAGCAGTTTGAGCGGGGCCCCCTACAATGAGCAGTTCTTC
>-|TRBV9|-|TRBJ2-1
CASSVAIGGSGLYNEQFF
TGTGCCAGCAGCGTAGCCATAGGGGGTAGCGGCCTTTATAATGAGCAGTTCTTC
>-|TRBV18|-|TRBJ1-1
CASSPTRAEAFF
TGTGCCAGCTCACCAACTAGGGCTGAAGCTTTCTTT
>TRBD2|TRBV2|few|TRBJ2-7
CASSGGRSNEQYF
TGTGCCAGCAGTGGCGGGAGGAGCAACGAGCAGTACTTC
>-|TRBV30|few|TRBJ1-2
CAWGLKLSNYGYTF
TGTGCCTGGGGGCTTAAGCTGTCTAACTATGGCTACACCTTC
>-|TRBV19|few|TRBJ2-3
CASSGSKDTQYF
TGTGCCAGTAGCGGGAGTAAAGATACGCAGTATTTT
>-|TRBV27|-|TRBJ1-5
CASSLGWGNGNQPQHF
TGTGCCAGCAGTTTAGGTTGGGGGAATGGCAATCAGCCCCAGCATTTT
>TRBD1|TRBV27|-|TRBJ2-7
CASSYSDRVVEQYF
TGTGCCAGCAGTTACTCGGACAGGGTGGTAGAGCAGTACTTC
>-|TRBV7-2|few|TRBJ1-3
CASSSQGAGNTIYF
TGTGCCAGCAGCTCCCAGGGTGCCGGAAACACCATATATTTT
>TRBD2|TRBV5-4|-|TRBJ2-2
CASSLIRTSGNPNTGELFF
TGTGCCAGCAGCTTGATACGGACTAGCGGGAACCCGAACACCGGGGAGCTGTTTTTT
>TRBD1|TRBV7-9|-|TRBJ2-1
CASNSGQGSNNEQFF
TGTGCCAGCAACTCCGGACAGGGGAGTAACAATGAGCAGTTCTTC
>-|TRBV20-1|-|TRBJ1-1
CSGSLNTEAFF
TGCAGTGGTTCACTTAACACTGAAGCTTTCTTT
>TRBD2|TRBV2|-|TRBJ2-7
CASMVAGTSAYEQYF
TGTGCCAGCATGGTTGCCGGGACTAGCGCCTACGAGCAGTACTTC
>TRBD1|TRBV6-5|-|TRBJ1-2
CASSNFPGQGASYTF
TGTGCCAGCAGTAACTTCCCGGGACAGGGGGCCAGCTACACCTTC
>-|TRBV19|-|TRBJ1-1
CASSMRRGETEAFF
TGTGCCAGTAGTATGAGAAGGGGGGAAACTGAAGCTTTCTTT
>-|TRBV19|-|TRBJ1-4
CASSISTTTNEKLFF
TGTGCCAGTAGTATTTCGACAACAACTAATGAAAAACTGTTTTTT
>TRBD1|TRBV5-1|few|TRBJ1-6
CASSPRDREASPLHF
TGCGCCAGCAGCCCCCGGGACAGGGAGGCGTCGCCCCTCCACTTT
>-|TRBV10-2|-|TRBJ1-2
CASSENYGYTF
TGCGCCAGCAGTGAGAACTATGGCTACACCTTC